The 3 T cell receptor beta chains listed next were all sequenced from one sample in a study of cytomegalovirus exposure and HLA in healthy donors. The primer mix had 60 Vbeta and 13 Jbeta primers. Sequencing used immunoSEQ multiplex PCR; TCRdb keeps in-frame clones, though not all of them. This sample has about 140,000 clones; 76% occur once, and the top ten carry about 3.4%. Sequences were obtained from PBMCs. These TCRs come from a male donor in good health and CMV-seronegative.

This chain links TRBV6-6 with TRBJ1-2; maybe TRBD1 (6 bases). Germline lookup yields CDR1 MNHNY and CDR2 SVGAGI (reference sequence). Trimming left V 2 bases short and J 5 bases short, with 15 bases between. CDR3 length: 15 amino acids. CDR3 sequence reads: CASSYTGGPPYGYTF. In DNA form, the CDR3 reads TGTGCCAGCAGTTACACGGGGGGGCCTCCGTATGGCTACACCTTC.

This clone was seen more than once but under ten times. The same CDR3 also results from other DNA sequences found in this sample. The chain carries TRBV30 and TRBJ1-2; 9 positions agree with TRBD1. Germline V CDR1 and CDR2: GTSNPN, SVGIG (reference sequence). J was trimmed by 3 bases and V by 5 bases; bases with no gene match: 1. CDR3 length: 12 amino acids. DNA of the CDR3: TGTGCCTGGGACAGGGGGTACTATGGCTACACCTTC. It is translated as CAWDRGYYGYTF. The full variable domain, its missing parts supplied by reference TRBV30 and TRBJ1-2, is SQTIHQWPATLVQPVGSPLSLECTVEGTSNPNLYWYRQAAGRGLQLLFYSVGIGQISSEVPQNLSASRPQDRQFILSSKKLLLSDSGFYLCAWDRGYYGYTFGSGTRLTVV.

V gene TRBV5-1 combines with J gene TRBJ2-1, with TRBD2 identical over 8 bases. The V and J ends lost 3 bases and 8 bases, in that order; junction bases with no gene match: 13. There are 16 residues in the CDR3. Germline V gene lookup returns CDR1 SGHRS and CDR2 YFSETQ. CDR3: CASSSTSSGWVDEQFF. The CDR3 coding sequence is TGCGCCAGCAGCTCTACCTCTAGCGGGTGGGTGGATGAGCAGTTCTTC.